This T cell receptor (beta chain) was sequenced in a study of blood T cells in healthy people across ages. Study outcomes and limitations: A roughly linear age-dependent decrease characterized TCR beta diversity per million T cells. A greater number of naive CD4+ cells and higher diversity distinguished long-lived donors from aged donors.

Investigators took around 10 milliliters of peripheral blood from every donor. The germline V and J ends were trimmed by 3 bases and 7 bases, with 16 bases remaining between them. The CDR3 length is 15 residues. CDR1 is SGHVS, CDR2 FNYEAQ, per germline. Only a few counts were recorded for this clonotype. No antigen is known for it. Combining a sample-barcoded 5' primer with a J-beta primer mix, a second PCR ran for 7 to 11 cycles. Researchers report that each sample yielded at least 3 million CDR3-containing paired-end reads. TCRdb reprocessed the 5' RACE reads via MiXCR and lists one record per CDR3 protein. Of roughly 1.6 million distinct CDR3 sequences in the sample, roughly 32% are singletons; the top ten hold around 11%.

Specimen: blood. The chain joins TRBV7-6 to TRBJ2-1; D is possibly TRBD1 or TRBD2 (5 bases each). The source of this sequence is a woman aged 25 to 39 in good health. The CDR3 sequence: CASSFVPGSGNEQFF. For the CDR3, the DNA is TGTGCCAGCAGCTTCGTACCAGGGAGTGGAAATGAGCAGTTCTTC.